The T cell receptor (beta chain) described here comes from a study of regulatory T cells in long-lasting Graves disease. Whole-study results and caveats: Thyroid tissue was not sampled; only peripheral blood was. With some 2,500 shared public clonotypes, persistent patients exceeded new patients, who shared over 850.

Many counts were recorded for this clonotype. The antigen is undetermined. Arm-PCR with iRepertoire HTBI primers amplified the CDR3 regions for these TCR beta libraries. Via MiXCR, TCRdb re-called the multiplex PCR reads, giving one row per CDR3 protein. The table lists hundreds of thousands of distinct CDR3 sequences, around a sixth of them singletons. This CDR3 has 15 residues. V shed 4 bases and J 4 bases; nucleotides not matched to a gene: 10. Germline V gene data show CDR1 as SQVTM and CDR2 as ANQGSEA. Sample time point: newly diagnosed GD, antithyroid drugs for less than 3 months. Scientists built the TCR library using RNA that was extracted from PBMCs. Patients came from an endocrinology department in Xi'an, China. Approximately 8.9-milliliter peripheral blood samples went into EDTA tubes.

The genes are TRBV29-1 and TRBJ2-3; 8 bases line up with TRBD2. This receptor was identified in a female donor with Graves disease. The sample consisted of peripheral blood mononuclear cells (PBMCs), taken at new diagnosis, from a patient treated with antithyroid drugs. This CDR3 reads CSVVPAGGRPDTQYF. Here the CDR3 DNA reads TGCAGCGTTGTTCCGGCGGGGGGACGCCCAGATACGCAGTATTTT.